Listed below are T cell receptor beta chains from one sample, sequenced in a study of T cells in tuberculosis. Clones were read by immunoSEQ multiplex PCR, and TCRdb kept only the in-frame ones, dropping some. The table includes 45,000 or so clones, more than 90% detected once. Sequences were obtained from PBMCs. The receptors were gathered from a donor aged 10 to 29 with latent tuberculosis or without tuberculosis infection. The CDR3 runs from the conserved cysteine through the conserved F or W. The order of the fields is D gene, J gene, V gene, clone size, CDR3 protein, CDR3 DNA. D genes are given only for firm matches. Not every row has a clone size; where given, it reads once, few, many or a size class.

D gene: TRBD1
J gene: TRBJ1-2
V gene: TRBV6-1
clone size: once
CDR3 protein: CASSSQGAGGYTF
CDR3 DNA: TGTGCCAGCAGCTCACAGGGGGCGGGTGGCTACACCTTC

D gene: NA
J gene: TRBJ2-2
V gene: TRBV16
clone size: NA
CDR3 protein: CASSPLQSNTGELFF
CDR3 DNA: TGTGCCAGCAGCCCCCTCCAGTCAAACACCGGGGAGCTGTTTTTT

D gene: NA
J gene: TRBJ2-7
V gene: TRBV19
clone size: few
CDR3 protein: CASSIGGSYEQYF
CDR3 DNA: TGTGCCAGTAGTATAGGAGGGAGCTACGAGCAGTACTTC

D gene: NA
J gene: TRBJ2-2
V gene: TRBV7-2
clone size: NA
CDR3 protein: CASSLSEVKNTGELFF
CDR3 DNA: TGTGCCAGCAGCTTATCAGAGGTGAAAAACACCGGGGAGCTGTTTTTT

D gene: NA
J gene: TRBJ1-2
V gene: TRBV6-1
clone size: once
CDR3 protein: CASNIGGDYGYTF
CDR3 DNA: TGTGCCAGCAACATAGGGGGGGACTATGGCTACACCTTC

D gene: NA
J gene: TRBJ1-3
V gene: TRBV6-1
clone size: NA
CDR3 protein: CASSDLRGSNSGNTIYF
CDR3 DNA: TGTGCCAGCAGTGACCTTAGGGGCTCAAACTCTGGAAACACCATATATTTT

D gene: NA
J gene: TRBJ1-2
V gene: TRBV29-1
clone size: NA
CDR3 protein: CSVEARSNYGYTF
CDR3 DNA: TGCAGCGTTGAGGCCAGGTCCAACTATGGCTACACCTTC

D gene: TRBD2
J gene: TRBJ2-1
V gene: TRBV5-6
clone size: NA
CDR3 protein: CASSFKLWREYNEQFF
CDR3 DNA: TGTGCCAGCAGCTTTAAACTTTGGCGGGAGTACAATGAGCAGTTCTTC

D gene: NA
J gene: TRBJ2-2
V gene: TRBV19
clone size: NA
CDR3 protein: CASSPPPGRLPNTGELFF
CDR3 DNA: TGTGCCAGTAGCCCCCCACCGGGCAGACTACCGAACACCGGGGAGCTGTTTTTT

D gene: TRBD2
J gene: TRBJ2-7
V gene: TRBV6-1
clone size: NA
CDR3 protein: CASSEGGGGSSYEQYF
CDR3 DNA: TGTGCCAGCAGTGAAGGGGGGGGAGGGAGCTCCTACGAGCAGTACTTC

D gene: NA
J gene: TRBJ2-3
V gene: TRBV30
clone size: NA
CDR3 protein: CAWYGDTQYF
CDR3 DNA: TGTGCCTGGTACGGAGATACGCAGTATTTT

D gene: NA
J gene: TRBJ2-4
V gene: TRBV18
clone size: NA
CDR3 protein: CASSPSRGNIQYF
CDR3 DNA: TGTGCCAGCTCACCAAGTCGGGGTAACATTCAGTACTTC

D gene: NA
J gene: TRBJ1-1
V gene: TRBV5-1
clone size: NA
CDR3 protein: CASSLLGAGMNTEAFF
CDR3 DNA: TGCGCCAGCAGCTTGTTGGGGGCAGGGATGAACACTGAAGCTTTCTTT

D gene: NA
J gene: TRBJ1-2
V gene: TRBV19
clone size: NA
CDR3 protein: CATPGDYGYTF
CDR3 DNA: TGTGCCACCCCGGGGGATTATGGCTACACCTTC

D gene: TRBD1
J gene: TRBJ1-2
V gene: TRBV25-1
clone size: NA
CDR3 protein: CASSPRQGLGYTF
CDR3 DNA: TGTGCCAGCAGTCCTCGACAGGGCTTAGGCTACACCTTC

D gene: NA
J gene: TRBJ1-2
V gene: TRBV28
clone size: NA
CDR3 protein: CASSLEGPGYGYTF
CDR3 DNA: TGTGCCAGCAGTTTGGAGGGTCCAGGGTATGGCTACACCTTC

D gene: NA
J gene: TRBJ1-5
V gene: TRBV30
clone size: NA
CDR3 protein: CAWRPRDSNQPQHF
CDR3 DNA: TGTGCCTGGAGACCCAGGGATAGCAATCAGCCCCAGCATTTT

D gene: NA
J gene: TRBJ1-4
V gene: TRBV19
clone size: NA
CDR3 protein: CASSGTANNEKLFF
CDR3 DNA: TGTGCCAGTAGTGGAACAGCAAATAATGAAAAACTGTTTTTT

D gene: NA
J gene: TRBJ2-5
V gene: TRBV30
clone size: NA
CDR3 protein: CAWTTSDSRRETQYF
CDR3 DNA: TGTGCCTGGACCACCTCCGACAGTAGACGAGAGACCCAGTACTTC

D gene: NA
J gene: TRBJ2-7
V gene: TRBV5-6
clone size: once
CDR3 protein: CASSLARQSYEQYF
CDR3 DNA: TGTGCCAGCAGCTTGGCGCGACAGTCCTACGAGCAGTACTTC

D gene: TRBD2
J gene: TRBJ2-1
V gene: TRBV18
clone size: NA
CDR3 protein: CASSPSLAGVNNEQFF
CDR3 DNA: TGTGCCAGCTCACCCTCACTAGCGGGGGTAAACAATGAGCAGTTCTTC

D gene: TRBD1
J gene: TRBJ2-3
V gene: TRBV4-1
clone size: NA
CDR3 protein: CASSQDDRGYSTDTQYF
CDR3 DNA: TGCGCCAGCAGCCAAGATGACAGGGGCTATAGCACAGATACGCAGTATTTT